Presented here are 15 T cell receptor beta chains from one specimen sequenced in a study of cytomegalovirus exposure and HLA in healthy donors. The PCR used 60 Vbeta and 13 Jbeta primers. Sequencing used immunoSEQ multiplex PCR; TCRdb keeps in-frame clones, though not all of them. The repertoire holds about 92,000 clones, with more than 60% as singletons. Sequencing used PBMCs. The receptors shown here come from a man in his fifties in good health and CMV-seropositive.

The rearrangement joins TRBV30 to TRBJ1-2, with D unresolved. Per the germline V gene, CDR1 is GTSNPN and CDR2 is SVGIG (reference sequence). This CDR3 has 13 amino acids. V lost 1 base and J lost 0, with 6 bases in between. CDR3 sequence: CAWSGSTNYGYTF. CDR3 coding DNA: TGTGCCTGGAGTGGTAGCACTAACTATGGCTACACCTTC.

This clone has only a few counts. This chain uses TRBV6-5 with TRBJ2-2; D is perhaps TRBD1 (7 bases). The CDR3 totals 15 residues. V gave up 5 bases and J gave up 2 bases, with 12 bases separating them. CDR1 is MNHEY and CDR2 is SVGAGI in the germline V gene. The CDR3 spells CASSAGTENTGELFF. CDR3 DNA: TGTGCCAGCAGTGCGGGGACAGAAAACACCGGGGAGCTGTTTTTT.

The chain couples TRBV6-5 to TRBJ1-6; possible D gene TRBD1, 5 bases. V lost 0 bases, J lost 8 bases, and 11 bases lay in between. The CDR3 is 15 residues long. Germline CDR1 and CDR2: MNHEY and SVGAGI. As DNA, the CDR3 is TGTGCCAGCAGTTACTCGATGGGGGAGGATTCACCCCTCCACTTT. Amino acids: CASSYSMGEDSPLHF.

Remarks on this clone: The junction does not match germline at one end; this may be a read error. The chain employs TRBV14 and TRBJ2-1; TRBD2 is a possible D gene (7 bases). CDR1 and CDR2 from the germline V gene are SGHDN and FVKESK. This CDR3 spans 13 amino acids. The CDR3 DNA sequence: TGTGCCAGCAGCCAAGTTGAGGGGAGGGGGAAGCTCTTC. This gives the protein CASSQVEGRGKLF.

CDR3 DNA sequence: TGCGCCAGCAGCCCTCCCGGCAGGGGGAACACCGGGGAGCTGTTTTTT. It translates to CASSPPGRGNTGELFF. The V and J genes are TRBV5-1 and TRBJ2-2, with a possible D match to TRBD1 (6 bases). Per the germline V gene, CDR1 is SGHRS and CDR2 is YFSETQ. CDR3 length equals 16 residues. V was trimmed by 4 bases and J by 1 base, leaving 14 bases between them.

The chain links TRBV15 to TRBJ2-3; D is possibly TRBD1 (5 bases). Trimming cost V 3 bases and J 2 bases, with 18 bases left between them. Looked up from germline, CDR1 is LNHNV and CDR2 is YYDKDF (reference sequence). This CDR3 contains 17 residues. The CDR3 sequence: CATSRSLQVLDTDTQYF. In nucleotides, the CDR3 is TGTGCCACCAGCAGGTCTCTACAGGTGCTCGACACAGATACGCAGTATTTT. The full variable domain, rest sourced from reference TRBV15 and TRBJ2-3, is DAMVIQNPRYQVTQFGKPVTLSCSQTLNHNVMYWYQQKSSQAPKLLFHYYDKDFNNEADTPDNFQSRRPNTSFCFLDIRSPGLGDTAMYLCATSRSLQVLDTDTQYFGPGTRLTVL.

The rearrangement joins TRBV7-6 to TRBJ2-6; 12 bases agree with TRBD2. The junction had 8 bases not matched to a gene; V was cut back by 5 bases and J by 3 bases. Germline-derived CDR1 and CDR2 are SGHVS and FNYEAQ. The CDR3 is 18 amino acids. For the CDR3, the DNA is TGTGCCAGCAGCCTGGGGCTAGCGGGGGGGTTTGGGGCCAACGTCCTGACTTTC. Its protein product is CASSLGLAGGFGANVLTF.

This chain links TRBV5-1 with TRBJ1-5, with D hard to call. The germline gives CDR1 SGHRS, CDR2 YFSETQ. The CDR3 length is 14 residues. Trimming removed 4 bases at V and 2 bases at J, with 10 bases between. The DNA for the CDR3 is TGCGCCAGCAGCCCGGAGAGCGGCAATCAGCCCCAGCATTTT. It is translated as CASSPESGNQPQHF.

The chain couples TRBV7-9 to TRBJ2-2; 7 bases line up with TRBD1. The V gene's germline CDR1 is SEHNR and CDR2 FQNEAQ (reference sequence). V shed 5 bases, J shed 0 bases, and the junction held 9 bases outside the gene matches. The CDR3 totals 17 residues. CDR3 bases: TGTGCCAGCAGCGTAATACCGGGACAGCCGAACACCGGGGAGCTGTTTTTT. It translates to CASSVIPGQPNTGELFF.

V is TRBV6-1 and J is TRBJ1-1, with a possible D match to TRBD1 (6 bases). Trimming left V 4 bases short and J 1 base short, with 10 bases between. This CDR3 has 14 amino acids. CDR1 and CDR2 from the germline V gene are MNHNS and SASEGT. The CDR3 nucleotides are TGTGCCAGCAGTGCTTTGACAGGGAACACTGAAGCTTTCTTT. Encoded protein: CASSALTGNTEAFF.

The chain combines TRBV4-1 with TRBJ2-3; no clear D. This CDR3 spans 15 amino acids. The V gene's germline CDR1 is MGHRA and CDR2 YSYEKL. Trimming pared 5 bases from V and 2 bases from J, leaving 14 bases between. The CDR3 protein is CASSLSRSLTDTQYF. CDR3 bases: TGCGCCAGCAGCTTATCTAGGTCTCTCACAGATACGCAGTATTTT.

The chain combines TRBV6-4 with TRBJ1-6; 11 bases are a match to TRBD1. V lost 5 bases to trimming and J lost 14 bases; unmatched junction nucleotides: 11. CDR1 is MRHNA, CDR2 SNTAGT, per germline. The CDR3 is made up of 15 amino acids. The CDR3 DNA sequence: TGTGCCAGCAGTTCCGGGACAGGGGGATTCGGGACCCTCCACTTT. Its translation: CASSSGTGGFGTLHF.

The count of this clone is one. This chain joins TRBV7-9 and TRBJ1-6, with 11 bases fitting TRBD1. Unmatched junction bases numbered 15, after V lost 5 bases and J lost 9 bases. This CDR3 spans 18 amino acids. Per the germline V gene, CDR1 is SEHNR and CDR2 is FQNEAQ (reference sequence). CDR3 residues: CASSPRTGGVGFSSPLHF. The DNA of the CDR3 is TGTGCCAGCAGCCCCCGGACAGGGGGCGTGGGGTTTAGTTCACCCCTCCACTTT.

This clone was observed a single time. The chain has TRBV9 and TRBJ2-7, with TRBD2 matching over 8 bases. The germline CDR1 and CDR2 sequences are SGDLS and YYNGEE. This CDR3 is built from 15 residues. V gave up 2 bases and J gave up 4 bases; unmatched junction bases: 8. CDR3 sequence reads: CASSVSPGLGYEQYF. The CDR3 coding sequence is TGTGCCAGCAGCGTCTCCCCGGGACTAGGGTACGAGCAGTACTTC.

The V and J genes are TRBV20-1 and TRBJ2-7, with 9 bases lining up with TRBD2. The J segment lost 7 bases and the V segment lost 5 bases, leaving 0 bases of the junction unmatched. CDR1 and CDR2 (germline): DFQATT, SNEGSKA (reference sequence). The CDR3 extends over 10 amino acids. CDR3 amino acids: CSALAGEQYF. CDR3 bases: TGCAGTGCTCTAGCGGGGGAGCAGTACTTC.